These 28 T cell receptor beta chains came from one sample sequenced in a study of regulatory T cells in long-lasting Graves disease. Arm-PCR of CDR3 regions and iRepertoire HTBI primers were used to build TCR beta libraries. A single record per CDR3 protein comes from TCRdb applying MiXCR to the multiplex PCR reads. This sample yields roughly 500,000 distinct CDR3 sequences, of which under 25% are seen a single time; about 6.6% belongs to the top ten. Time point noted: persistent/refractory GD, antithyroid drugs over 5 years with positive TRAb. From RNA extracted from PBMCs, the TCR library was made. The sequenced sample was peripheral blood mononuclear cells (PBMCs), obtained when the disease was refractory, from a patient treated with antithyroid drugs. The receptor set was obtained from a female donor with Graves disease.

At least ten counts were recorded for this clonotype. The CDR3 DNA follows: TGTGCCAGCAGTGCACCTGGGCCCGGCCAGAACACCTTC. It specifies CASSAPGPGQNTF. The chain recombines TRBV2 with TRBJ1-2, with D unresolved. Deletions cut 4 bases from V and 12 bases from J, with 18 bases between. The CDR3 is 13 residues long. CDR1 is SNHLY and CDR2 is FYNNEI in the germline V gene. The full variable domain, rest sourced from reference TRBV2 and TRBJ1-2, is EPEVTQTPSHQVTQMGQEVILRCVPISNHLYFYWYRQILGQKVEFLVSFYNNEISEKSEIFDDQFSVERPDGSNFTLKIRSTKLEDSAMYFCASSAPGPGQNTFGSGTRLTVV.

This clonotype was detected only a few times. The chain couples TRBV6-2 or TRBV6-3 to TRBJ1-1; no firm D call. The V and J ends lost 8 bases and 2 bases respectively, with 15 bases between them. Germline V gene data show CDR1 as MNHEY and CDR2 as SVGEGT. This CDR3 spans 14 amino acids. The CDR3: CASGQARANTEAFF. The CDR3 DNA is TGTGCCAGCGGCCAAGCACGGGCTAACACTGAAGCTTTCTTT.

This clonotype was observed a handful of times. The rearrangement uses TRBV9 and TRBJ2-7, with 8 bases matching TRBD2. Trimming at V came to 3 bases and at J to 3 bases, leaving 5 bases not matched to a gene. The germline V gene has CDR1 SGDLS and CDR2 YYNGEE. This CDR3 comprises 14 residues. The DNA of the CDR3 is TGTGCCAGCAGCGAGCGGGGGTTAGGCTACGAGCAGTACTTC. This encodes CASSERGLGYEQYF.

Ten or more counts support this clonotype. This chain uses TRBV24-1 with TRBJ2-2; D may be TRBD1 (5 bases). CDR1 KGHDR and CDR2 SFDVKD come from the germline V gene. The CDR3 has 13 amino acids. V lost 3 bases, J lost 6 bases, and 7 bases lay in between. The CDR3 DNA reads TGTGCCACCAGTGATATAGGGGCCGGGGAGCTGTTTTTT. This gives the protein CATSDIGAGELFF.

This clonotype occurred many times. The J gene is TRBJ1-5, the V gene TRBV3-1; the D is unclear. The CDR3 has 13 amino acids. Per germline, CDR1 LGHDT and CDR2 YNNKEL (reference sequence). Trimming stripped 1 base from V and 5 bases from J, with 6 bases between. DNA for the CDR3: TGTGCCAGCAGCCAAGGACCGGATCAGCCCCAGCATTTT. It encodes CASSQGPDQPQHF.

This clonotype was counted at least ten times. This chain joins TRBV6-2 or TRBV6-3 and TRBJ2-5; 7 nucleotides agree with TRBD2. The CDR3 extends over 14 amino acids. Trimming removed 7 bases from V and 5 bases from J; junction bases left unmatched: 10. CDR1 and CDR2 (germline): MNHEY, SVGEGT. The CDR3 region has the DNA TGTGCCAGCACGACCCCGGGGGGAAGGGAGACCCAGTACTTC. Residues: CASTTPGGRETQYF.

This clonotype has just a few counts. V is TRBV20-1 and J is TRBJ1-1; 7 bases line up with TRBD1. This CDR3 is built from 17 residues. The V and J ends lost 3 bases and 1 base, in that order; junction bases with no gene match: 14. From germline, CDR1 is DFQATT and CDR2 SNEGSKA (reference sequence). The CDR3 bases are TGCAGTGCTAGGGGTGCGACAGGGCGGACATCGAACACTGAAGCTTTCTTT. The encoded protein is CSARGATGRTSNTEAFF.

V gene TRBV30 combines with J gene TRBJ1-2, with 7 bases identical to TRBD1. The CDR3 spans 15 residues. The V and J ends lost 3 bases and 4 bases, in that order; junction bases with no gene match: 11. Germline V gene data show CDR1 as GTSNPN and CDR2 as SVGIG (reference sequence). The CDR3 nucleotides are TGTGCCTGGAGAGAGGGACAGAACCCAGTCTATGGCTACACCTTC. Amino acids: CAWREGQNPVYGYTF.

The rearrangement joins TRBV5-6 to TRBJ1-4, with 10 nucleotides matching TRBD1. Trimming at V came to 0 bases and at J to 6 bases, leaving 5 bases not matched to a gene. Germline CDR1 and CDR2: SGHDT and YYEEEE. The CDR3 runs 16 residues. CDR3 sequence reads: CASSLALGQGDEKLFF. The DNA of the CDR3 is TGTGCCAGCAGCTTGGCCCTCGGACAGGGGGATGAAAAACTGTTTTTT.

In regard to this clonotype: A much bigger clone sits one base away, suggesting this may be a read error. The chain carries TRBV25-1 and TRBJ2-5; 7 bases align to TRBD1. The CDR3 runs 15 residues. The germline gives CDR1 MGHDK, CDR2 SYGVNS. The ends lost 8 bases at V and 0 bases at J; junction bases unmatched: 9. The CDR3 is CASAPGDRNQETQYF. The CDR3 region has the DNA TGTGCCAGCGCTCCAGGGGACAGAAACCAAGAGACCCAGTACTTC. Full variable domain (remainder filled in from reference TRBV25-1 and TRBJ2-5): EADIYQTPRYLVIGTGKKITLECSQTMGHDKMYWYQQDPGMELHLIHYSYGVNSTEKGDLSSESTVSRIRTEHFPLTLESARPSHTSQYLCASAPGDRNQETQYFGPGTRLLVL.

This clonotype came up a few times. The rearrangement links TRBV7-9 to TRBJ1-4, with D maybe TRBD1 (6 bases). CDR3 length equals 14 residues. V was cut by 6 bases and J by 8 bases, with 16 bases left in between. Germline lookup yields CDR1 SEHNR and CDR2 FQNEAQ (reference sequence). The CDR3 DNA sequence: TGTGCCAGCAGTCGTCACCAGGGGAAGGAAAAACTGTTTTTT. It codes for CASSRHQGKEKLFF.

This chain joins TRBV19 and TRBJ2-1; no clear D. Germline lookup yields CDR1 LNHDA and CDR2 SQIVND (reference sequence). This CDR3 is 16 amino acids long. Trimming removed 3 bases from V and 4 bases from J, with 16 bases in between. This CDR3 reads CASSIDRQKPYNEQFF. The CDR3 DNA reads as TGTGCCAGTAGTATCGATAGGCAGAAACCTTACAATGAGCAGTTCTTC.

At least ten counts were recorded for this clonotype. The chain is built from TRBV28 and TRBJ1-2; D is unclear. Trimming removed 6 bases at V and 3 bases at J, with 17 bases between. The CDR3 contains 15 residues. Germline V lookup: CDR1 MDHEN, CDR2 SYDVKM. The CDR3 region is CASSPSTRQDYGYTF. The CDR3 region has the DNA TGTGCCAGCAGCCCGTCCACGCGCCAGGACTATGGCTACACCTTC.

This clonotype was seen at least ten times. The V and J genes are TRBV28 and TRBJ2-7; a weak D match, TRBD1 (7 bases). Germline V CDR1 and CDR2: MDHEN, SYDVKM. Trimming removed 7 bases from V and 4 bases from J, with 17 bases in between. CDR3 length: 14 residues. This CDR3 is CASNPDREAYEQYF. The CDR3 region has the DNA TGTGCCAGCAATCCTGACAGGGAGGCGTACGAGCAGTACTTC.

This clonotype has ten or more counts. The rearrangement uses TRBV11-3 and TRBJ2-5; D is undetermined. V was trimmed by 5 bases and J by 2 bases, leaving 9 bases between them. The CDR3 is 13 residues long. Germline values: CDR1 SGHNT, CDR2 YENEEA. The CDR3 DNA is TGTGCCAGCAGCGGGTCTAGTCAAGAGACCCAGTACTTC. It yields the protein CASSGSSQETQYF. The full variable domain, rest sourced from reference TRBV11-3 and TRBJ2-5, is EAGVVQSPRYKIIEKKQPVAFWCNPISGHNTLYWYLQNLGQGPELLIRYENEEAVDDSQLPKDRFSAERLKGVDSTLKIQPAELGDSAVYLCASSGSSQETQYFGPGTRLLVL.

V and J are TRBV27 and TRBJ2-3; 8 bases are shared with TRBD1. The CDR3 is 15 amino acids. Germline loops: CDR1 MNHEY, CDR2 SMNVEV (reference sequence). The J segment lost 7 bases and the V segment lost 5 bases, leaving 11 bases of the junction unmatched. The CDR3 reads CASSPGQGRGHTQYF. CDR3 coding DNA: TGTGCCAGCAGTCCTGGACAGGGCCGCGGGCATACGCAGTATTTT.

This clonotype was seen at least ten times. The J gene is TRBJ1-2, the V gene TRBV6-5; D is undetermined. The CDR3 runs 14 residues. Trimming pared 0 bases from V and 10 bases from J, leaving 15 bases between. Germline V gene data show CDR1 as MNHEY and CDR2 as SVGAGI. CDR3 in amino acids: CASSYSAQPKDYTF. The CDR3 coding sequence is TGTGCCAGCAGTTACTCCGCGCAGCCGAAGGACTACACCTTC.

This clonotype has at least ten counts. The chain combines TRBV28 with TRBJ1-2, with 10 bases fitting TRBD1. From germline, CDR1 is MDHEN and CDR2 SYDVKM. The CDR3 spans 12 residues. With V trimmed by 2 bases and J by 14 bases, 5 bases remained unmatched. The CDR3 loop reads CASSLADRGQTF. DNA for the CDR3: TGTGCCAGCAGTTTAGCCGACAGGGGGCAGACCTTC.

The chain carries TRBV30 and TRBJ2-7; D might be TRBD1 (5 bases). The V and J ends lost 2 bases and 3 bases respectively, with 11 bases between them. The CDR3 runs to 13 residues. Germline CDR1 reads GTSNPN; CDR2 reads SVGIG (reference sequence). In DNA, the CDR3 is TGTGCCTGGAGTAGACAGAGCAACTACGAGCAGTACTTC. It yields the protein CAWSRQSNYEQYF.

This clonotype was detected a few times. V is TRBV3-1 and J is TRBJ2-5; possibly TRBD1 for D (6 bases). The CDR3 has 16 residues. The V end was cut by 1 base, the J end by 4 bases, with 16 bases between. Looked up from germline, CDR1 is LGHDT and CDR2 is YNNKEL (reference sequence). The CDR3 reads CASSQAGTSEGETQYF. Written as DNA, the CDR3 is TGTGCCAGCAGCCAAGCGGGGACAAGTGAGGGAGAGACCCAGTACTTC.

On this clonotype: One base separates it from a far larger clone, so it is likely a read error. CDR3 protein: CASSSWDSRANALTF. The CDR3 DNA sequence: TGTGCCAGCAGTTCCTGGGACAGCCGGGCCAACGCCCTGACTTTC. This chain uses TRBV6-5 with TRBJ2-6; TRBD1 agrees at 7 bases. This CDR3 spans 15 amino acids. Per germline, CDR1 MNHEY and CDR2 SVGAGI.

This clonotype has ten or more counts. V usage is TRBV12-3 or TRBV12-4 and J usage is TRBJ2-2; TRBD1 is a possible D gene (5 bases). The CDR3 has 14 residues. Trimming removed 6 bases from V and 5 bases from J, with 13 bases in between. CDR3 DNA sequence: TGTGCCAGCAGGGTGCAGGGTTTGACCGGGGAGCTGTTTTTT. It yields the protein CASRVQGLTGELFF.

This clonotype was seen ten or more times. The chain is built from TRBV3-1 and TRBJ2-7; no reliable D call. The V gene lost 3 bases and the J gene lost 1 base, with 4 bases spanning the gap. Per germline, CDR1 LGHDT and CDR2 YNNKEL (reference sequence). CDR3 length: 12 amino acids. This CDR3 is CASSHSSYEQYF. In DNA form, the CDR3 reads TGTGCCAGCAGCCATTCTTCCTACGAGCAGTACTTC.

This clonotype was counted between two and nine times. The rearrangement joins TRBV11-3 to TRBJ1-3; no definite D call. The CDR3 has 15 amino acids. V shed 3 bases and J shed 0 bases, with 9 bases lying between them. The germline V gene has CDR1 SGHNT and CDR2 YENEEA. The DNA for the CDR3 is TGTGCCAGCAGCTTGGCTTCTCTCTCTGGAAACACCATATATTTT. It is translated as CASSLASLSGNTIYF.

This clonotype was recorded a few times. The V gene is TRBV28, the J gene TRBJ1-1, with 10 bases identical to TRBD1. This CDR3 is 13 amino acids long. With V trimmed by 6 bases and J by 10 bases, 8 bases remained unmatched. Germline V gene lookup returns CDR1 MDHEN and CDR2 SYDVKM. The CDR3 spells CASRPGQGGGAFF. Written as DNA, the CDR3 is TGTGCCAGCAGACCTGGACAGGGGGGGGGAGCTTTCTTT.

This clonotype appeared a few times. The chain links TRBV11-2 to TRBJ1-5; D gene ambiguous. This CDR3 comprises 13 residues. V shed 0 bases and J shed 6 bases, with 6 bases lying between them. Germline CDR1 SGHAT, CDR2 FQNNGV. The CDR3 spells CASSLERSQPQHF. CDR3 sequence (DNA): TGTGCCAGCAGCTTAGAGCGGAGTCAGCCCCAGCATTTT.

The chain uses TRBV11-3 and TRBJ2-7, with a possible D match to TRBD1 (6 bases). The CDR3 is 15 residues long. V was pared by 5 bases and J by 9 bases, with 23 bases between. Germline assignment: CDR1 SGHNT and CDR2 YENEEA. CDR3 coding DNA: TGTGCCAGCAGCATCAGGGGTGGGAGTGTTTCGTGGCAGTACTTC. Amino acid sequence: CASSIRGGSVSWQYF.

The rearrangement links TRBV13 to TRBJ2-1, with 11 bases fitting TRBD2. This CDR3 has 15 residues. The V gene end was trimmed by 4 bases and the J gene end by 6 bases; junction bases not matched to a gene: 5. Germline values: CDR1 PRHDT, CDR2 FYEKMQ (reference sequence). CDR3 nucleotide sequence: TGTGCCAGCAGCTCAACGACTAGCGGGGTCAATGAGCAGTTCTTC. Translating it yields CASSSTTSGVNEQFF.